This TCR beta chain was documented in a study of cytomegalovirus exposure and HLA in healthy donors (dated by TCRdb to the late 2010s). About the investigation overall: An earlier analysis of 587 of the donors reported 250 to 300 Gb of sequence data and 95 million to 140 million unique TCR beta sequences obtained from roughly 180 million T cells. Using immunosequencing, the study profiled T cell repertoires from 640 or so subjects and related those repertoires to cytomegalovirus serostatus. Among roughly 400 genotyped donors of the cohort, an average of around 240,000 unique TCR beta nucleotide sequences was sequenced per donor, of which about 20% were non-productive. Every repertoire in the discovery cohort had been generated on one and the same sequencing platform. An earlier analysis of 450 to 750 of the donors used high-throughput TCR beta sequencing to judge whether each TCR beta V gene segment behaved as functional or pseudogenic. Class I and class II HLA loci were covered by the typing at four-digit resolution. Alongside the repertoire data, information on donor age, sex, ethnicity and CMV serostatus was compiled. In a later analysis, previously published TCR beta repertoires from several hundred donors were re-analyzed and high-resolution HLA genotyping was added so that TCR occurrence patterns could be studied. Of the approximately 400 genotyped donors, approximately 82% fell in the genetic ancestry cluster associated with self-reported Caucasian donors. An early release covering roughly 580 HLA-typed donors comprised around 300 gigabases of sequencing data and roughly 86 million unique TCR sequences. The study aimed to test whether signatures of past pathogen exposure could be identified by cataloging public T cell receptors. The study combined high-throughput TCR immunosequencing, statistical association of individual TCRs with disease status, and machine learning to predict cytomegalovirus infection status. The later analysis used no new phenotypic data to find candidate immune exposures, relying instead on TCR beta sequences and their occurrence across donors. In addition to the first cohort of around 670 subjects, a separate validation cohort of approximately 130 different subjects was used. A later genetic analysis took genome-wide SNP genotypes for about 65% of the 666 donors and used that subset as a discovery cohort. Several DR-DQ haplotypes were treated as single units for association and clustering because of strong linkage in the cohort. The number of donors typed differed by locus, with 629-630 for A, B, C, DRB1 and DQB1, around 500 for DQA1, nearly 610 for DPA1, and 400 to 490 for DPB1. Overall study outcomes, separate from this receptor: A few of the identified cytomegalovirus-associated TCR beta chains were confirmed in vitro to be specific for cytomegalovirus antigens. In a later analysis, the rate of TCR association differed among HLA loci, with DRB1 alleles having the most associated TCRs and HLA-C alleles having the fewest. Some IMGT-functional V segments, including TRBV6-2 and TRBV6-3, could not be told apart with the 87-base-pair reads, so those segments were excluded. A cluster of highly shared sequence variants was judged likely to represent a technical artifact of the sequencing pipeline. The classifier was reported to diagnose cytomegalovirus status with high specificity and sensitivity in both the original and validation cohorts. In a later genetic analysis, a missense DCLRE1C variant was associated with V-gene and J-gene trimming of TCR beta chains, and the association was replicated in an independent cohort. The authors suggested that the approach could potentially be extended to other disease states and immunological phenotypes. Because HLA typing was missing for some donors at each locus, association tests included only the typed subset. A later genetic analysis reported fewer N-insertions in productive TCRs among donors in an Asian-associated ancestry cluster than the approximately 670-donor mean. Only TCR beta chains were sequenced in this cohort, and the absence of alpha or paired-chain data limited detectable features. Across donors, most TCR sequences were observed very rarely, whereas some public TCRs were present in many individuals. In a later analysis, several top co-occurrence clusters were reported to appear linked to parvovirus B19, influenza, CMV and Epstein-Barr virus. Correlated functional status among segregating V segments might reflect linkage disequilibrium, but an unknown experimental factor could not be ruled out. Specific HLA alleles were associated with roughly 17,000 TCR beta sequences at a false discovery rate of 0.05 in a later analysis. Immune exposure information for the cohort was limited to CMV serostatus. Because counts were too low, fewer than 20 rarely observed V segments, including chromosome 9 orphons, were excluded from the earlier analysis of some 590 of the donors. A total of about 180 TCR beta chains were listed by the study as associated with cytomegalovirus. In an earlier analysis of 500 to 650 of the donors, most TCR beta V segments appeared in productive rearrangements about 87% or about 30% of the time, broadly matching IMGT annotations. Strong co-occurrence of HLA alleles, especially DR and DQ, made assigning TCR associations to individual alleles difficult. Most CMV-associated TCR beta chains appeared to be HLA-restricted in a later analysis, and the HLA associations seemed to be driven largely by CMV exposure. A further reported finding was that TCR beta sequences accurately predicted the HLA-A and HLA-B alleles for most subjects in the first cohort. In a later analysis, HLA-associated TCR beta chains showed more clonal expansion and lower generation probabilities than non-associated chains that were equally common. Presence/absence analyses assumed roughly uniform sequencing depth across donors, an assumption that may not hold.

The CDR3, cysteine through phenylalanine, is 14 amino acids long. Of the read, only the CDR3 DNA is kept; its 42 bases are in frame from base 1. From a lookup of the germline V gene, CDR1 and CDR2 are SGHAT and FQNNGV. Cut back by 6 bases and 9 bases, the V and J ends lie 20 bases apart. The cohort was made up of roughly 670 healthy bone marrow donors. At the time of sampling, all cohort members were nominally healthy, though unrecorded immune exposures were likely present. The donor tested CMV seronegative, placing the donor among the 352 seronegative members of the cohort. A peripheral blood sample was provided by each donor, and peripheral blood mononuclear cells were used for TCR beta sequencing. Genomic DNA extraction from the blood cell samples was performed with the Qiagen DNeasy Blood Extraction Kit. Comments on this clone: There is no known antigen for this receptor. Per-base qualities were not stored, and no clone one base away is much larger.

The library came from the immunoSEQ multiplex PCR assay. The multiplex PCR relied on a mix of 60 forward primers for TCR Vbeta segments and 13 reverse primers for TCR Jbeta segments. Amplification of the CDR3 region of rearranged TCR beta genes was performed with a multiplex PCR assay on genomic DNA. Amplified TCR beta libraries were sequenced as 87-base-pair reads on the Illumina HiSeq System. The paper's processing steps were these. Across the 700 or so repertoires, a later analysis counted roughly 77 million unique TCR beta chains, roughly 11 million of which were shared by at least two donors. Raw reads were error-corrected and collapsed into unique sequences by a nearest-neighbor algorithm in which closely related sequences were merged to remove PCR and sequencing errors. CDR3 sequences were aligned to IMGT reference sequences to assign V, D and J gene segments. For a sequence to be retained, at least a six-nucleotide match to both a V gene segment and a J gene segment was required. Rearrangements were called productive when the CDR3 lacked stop codons and stayed in frame with V and J; all others were non-productive. Following IMGT convention, CDR3 was defined as the stretch from the second conserved V-encoded cysteine up to the conserved J-encoded phenylalanine. In an earlier analysis of approximately 500 of the donors, sequences lacking an unambiguous match to a single V gene segment were excluded. An earlier analysis of almost 600 of the donors classified V segments as functional when productive rearrangements were above 56.7% and as segregating when the standard deviation between donors was above 5%. To diagnose cytomegalovirus status from the catalog of TCR beta chain sequences, a statistical classification framework was built. V and J gene assignment, in a later analysis, came from comparing TCR nucleotide sequences with IMGT/GENE-DB human TR gene sequences. The TCRdist pipeline was used in a later analysis to assign CDR3 sequences and most-parsimonious VDJ recombination scenarios. In a later analysis, each TCR beta chain was defined by its CDR3 amino acid sequence together with its V-gene family, and reads lacking a unique V-gene family were excluded. To address suspected cross-contamination and a sequencing artifact, a later analysis removed over 500 highly shared, low-generation-probability nucleotide sequences. For each public chain, a later analysis derived a clonal expansion index from normalized ranks of inferred template counts within each repertoire. Generation probabilities in a later analysis came from a VDJ recombination model fitted to out-of-frame rearrangements, and those results were checked against IGoR. Hypergeometric tests were used in a later analysis to score TCR-TCR, TCR-HLA and TCR-CMV co-occurrence, with a repertoire-size bias correction applied to the TCR pairs. A later analysis estimated false discovery rates by permuting HLA or CMV assignments 20 times. In a later analysis, co-occurring TCRs were grouped using DBSCAN, with TCRdist sequence similarity added in when clustering inside HLA-allele-positive subsets. Repertoires with fewer than 30,000 or more than 120,000 public chains were left out of co-occurrence clustering, as were roughly five repertoires with anomalous nucleotide sharing. TCRdb stores this immuneACCESS table with in-frame sequences only. Part of the clones is absent; in the studies checked, under half of the shortfall reflects unresolved V genes, and no reason is known for the rest. V, J and clone size are those of that table, while D and trimming were read from the DNA. The table for this sample lists 95,000 to 150,000 clones; about 86% of them were counted only once. Of the sample, 2% to 2.5% is held by the ten largest clones.

The clonotype originates from a woman aged 35 to 49 in good health and CMV-seronegative. Recombination connected TRBV11-2 to TRBJ1-2; perhaps TRBD1 is the D gene, with 6 bases matching. Source material: PBMCs. In nucleotides, the sequence is TGTGCCAGCAGAAGTACGGGACACGGTCTGAGCTACACCTTC. The resulting protein is CASRSTGHGLSYTF.